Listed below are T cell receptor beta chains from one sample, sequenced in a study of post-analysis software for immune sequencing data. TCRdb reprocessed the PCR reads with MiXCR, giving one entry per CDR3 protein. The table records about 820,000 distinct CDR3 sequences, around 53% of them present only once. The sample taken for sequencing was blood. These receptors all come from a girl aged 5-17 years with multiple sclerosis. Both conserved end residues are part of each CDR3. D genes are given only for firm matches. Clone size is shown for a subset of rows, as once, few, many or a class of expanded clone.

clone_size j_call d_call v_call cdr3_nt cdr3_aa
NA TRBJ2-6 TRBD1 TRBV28 TGTGCCAGCACCGGACAGGTCCGCTCTGGGGCCAACGTCCTGACTTTC CASTGQVRSGANVLTF
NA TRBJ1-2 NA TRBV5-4 TGTGCCAGCAGCCGGCCGATGGGTGGCTACACCTTC CASSRPMGGYTF
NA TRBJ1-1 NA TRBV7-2 TGTGCCAGCAGAATTTCTAGGGCTGCCGGCACTGAAGCTTTCTTT CASRISRAAGTEAFF
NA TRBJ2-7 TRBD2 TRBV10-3 TGTGCCATCAGTGAGAAGGCTAGCGGGTCCTACGAGCAGTACTTC CAISEKASGSYEQYF
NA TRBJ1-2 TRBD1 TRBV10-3 TGTGCCAGCACAGGGGGCGTTGGGTATGGCTACACCTTC CASTGGVGYGYTF
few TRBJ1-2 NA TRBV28 TGTGCCAGCAGTTCCCTCGGGGTCGGAAACTATGGCTACACCTTC CASSSLGVGNYGYTF
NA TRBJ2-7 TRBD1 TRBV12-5 TGTGCTAGTACCCGACAGGGGGCCAACTCCTACGAGCAGTACTTC CASTRQGANSYEQYF
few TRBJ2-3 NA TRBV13 TGTGCCAGCAGCTTCGGACTACCCGACACAGATACGCAGTATTTT CASSFGLPDTDTQYF
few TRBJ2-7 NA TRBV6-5 TGTGCCAGCAGTTACTCGAGTACGGGTTGGGTCAGCCCCTACGAGCAGTACTTC CASSYSSTGWVSPYEQYF
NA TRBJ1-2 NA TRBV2 TGTGCCAGCAGTGGAGCGAGTGGCTACACCTTC CASSGASGYTF
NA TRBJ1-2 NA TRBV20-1 TGCAGTGCTAGATCTGAGAACAGGTTTTCTAACTATGGCTACACCTTC CSARSENRFSNYGYTF
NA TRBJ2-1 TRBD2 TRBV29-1 TGCAGCGTCCCGTGGACTAGCGGGGACTACAATGAGCAGTTCTTC CSVPWTSGDYNEQFF
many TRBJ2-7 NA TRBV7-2 TGTGCCAGCAGCTTCGCGGCTAGCGTTTCCTACGAGCAGTACTTC CASSFAASVSYEQYF
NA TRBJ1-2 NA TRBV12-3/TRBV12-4 TGTGCCAGCAGTTGGGGGCCCCAGGGGAGCGGCTACACCTTC CASSWGPQGSGYTF
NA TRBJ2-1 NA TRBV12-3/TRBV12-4 TGTGCCAGCAGTTCGAGGACTGGTCCGCACAATGAGCAGTTCTTC CASSSRTGPHNEQFF
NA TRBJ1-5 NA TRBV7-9 TGTGCCAGCAGCTTAGGCAGTGAAGCTCAGCCCCAGCATTTT CASSLGSEAQPQHF
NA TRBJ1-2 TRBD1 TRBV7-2 TGTGCCAGCAGCTTAGTTGGGACAGGTGCTTGCTATGGCTACACCTTC CASSLVGTGACYGYTF
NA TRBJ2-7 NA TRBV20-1 TGCAGTGCTAGAGCCCCGGCCCAGGGCTCCTACGAGCAGTACTTC CSARAPAQGSYEQYF
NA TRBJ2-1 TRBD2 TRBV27 TGTGCCAGCAGTTTATTAACTAGCGGGATTCACAATGAGCAGTTCTTC CASSLLTSGIHNEQFF
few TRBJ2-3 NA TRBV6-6 TGTGCCAGCAGTCTCCAGGGAGATACGCAGTATTTT CASSLQGDTQYF
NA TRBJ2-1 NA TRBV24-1 TGTGCCACCAGTGACCATGACCGGACGGGTTACAATGAGCGGTTCTTC CATSDHDRTGYNERFF
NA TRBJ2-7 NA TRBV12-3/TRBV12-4 TGTGCCAGCAGAGGGGACTTCTTCGGGGAGCGGTACTTC CASRGDFFGERYF
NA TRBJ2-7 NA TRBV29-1 TGCAGCGTTGAAGATCATAGGGTTGCGGGGGAGCAGTACTTC CSVEDHRVAGEQYF
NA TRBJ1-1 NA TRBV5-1 TGCGCCAGCAGCCCCGACGACAGTTTGGACACTGAAGCTTTCTTT CASSPDDSLDTEAFF
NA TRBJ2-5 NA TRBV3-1 TGTGCCAGCAGCCATGTTTTAAGACAGGAACAAGAGACCCAGTACTTC CASSHVLRQEQETQYF
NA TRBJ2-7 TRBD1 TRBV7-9 TGTGCCAGCAGCTCCGCCGGGACAGGGGATGTCCACGAGCAGTACTTC CASSSAGTGDVHEQYF
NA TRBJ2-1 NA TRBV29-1 TGCAGCGTTGAAGATGAGAATAAAAGGGGGGGAGGCTACAATGAGCAGTTCTTC CSVEDENKRGGGYNEQFF
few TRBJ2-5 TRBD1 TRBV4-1 TGCGCCAGCAGCCAAGAGGACAGGGTCCAAGAGACCCAGTACTTC CASSQEDRVQETQYF